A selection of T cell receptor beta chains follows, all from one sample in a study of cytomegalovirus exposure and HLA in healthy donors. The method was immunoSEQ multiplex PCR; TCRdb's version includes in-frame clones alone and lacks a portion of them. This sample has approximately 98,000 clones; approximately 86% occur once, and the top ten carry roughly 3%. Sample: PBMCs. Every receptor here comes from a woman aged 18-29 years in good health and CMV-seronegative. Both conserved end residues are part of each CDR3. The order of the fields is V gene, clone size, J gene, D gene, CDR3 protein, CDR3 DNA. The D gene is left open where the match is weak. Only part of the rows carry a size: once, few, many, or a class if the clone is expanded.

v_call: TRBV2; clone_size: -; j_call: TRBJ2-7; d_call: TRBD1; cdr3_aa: CASPGVAGGEQYF; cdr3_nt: TGTGCCAGCCCTGGGGTGGCAGGGGGCGAGCAGTACTTC
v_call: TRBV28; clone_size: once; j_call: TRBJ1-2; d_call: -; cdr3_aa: CASTTLDKVSTANYGYTF; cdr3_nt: TGTGCCAGCACCACCCTGGATAAGGTATCCACAGCTAACTATGGCTACACCTTC
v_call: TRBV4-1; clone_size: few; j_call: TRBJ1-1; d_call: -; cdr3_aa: CASSPFGDTEAFF; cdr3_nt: TGCGCCAGCAGCCCCTTCGGGGATACTGAAGCTTTCTTT
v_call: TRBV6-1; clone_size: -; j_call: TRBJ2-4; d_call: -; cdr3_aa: CASSEGGSAKNIQYF; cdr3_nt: TGTGCCAGCAGTGAAGGAGGATCAGCCAAAAACATTCAGTACTTC
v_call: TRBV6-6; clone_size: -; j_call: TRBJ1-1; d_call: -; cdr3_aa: CASSRGGGEAFF; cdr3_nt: TGTGCCAGCAGTCGGGGGGGCGGTGAAGCTTTCTTT
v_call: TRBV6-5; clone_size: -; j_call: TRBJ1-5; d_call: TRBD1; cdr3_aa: CASSSRQGAFQPQHF; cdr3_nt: TGTGCCAGCAGTTCCAGGCAGGGGGCGTTTCAGCCCCAGCATTTT
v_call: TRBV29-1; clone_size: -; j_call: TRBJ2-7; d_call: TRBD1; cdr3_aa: CSVGTGGEQYF; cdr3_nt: TGCAGCGTTGGGACAGGGGGGGAGCAGTACTTC
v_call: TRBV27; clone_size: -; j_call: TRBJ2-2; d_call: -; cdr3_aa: CASSFRNTGELFF; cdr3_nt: TGTGCCAGCAGTTTCAGGAACACCGGGGAGCTGTTTTTT
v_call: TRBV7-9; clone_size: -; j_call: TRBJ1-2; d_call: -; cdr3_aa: CASSLGGLIKDYGYTF; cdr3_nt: TGTGCCAGCAGCTTAGGGGGCCTAATAAAGGACTATGGCTACACCTTC
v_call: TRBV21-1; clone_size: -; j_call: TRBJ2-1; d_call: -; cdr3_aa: CASIQGAGDRTHLTNEQFF; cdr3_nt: TGTGCCAGCATCCAAGGTGCAGGGGATAGGACTCACTTAACCAATGAGCAGTTCTTC
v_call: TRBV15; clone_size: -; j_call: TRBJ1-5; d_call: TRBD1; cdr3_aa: CATSKTGMAQPQHF; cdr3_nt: TGTGCCACCAGTAAGACAGGGATGGCTCAGCCCCAGCATTTT
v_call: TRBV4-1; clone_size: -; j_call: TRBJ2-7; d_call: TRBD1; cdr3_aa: CASSQARQGPYEQYF; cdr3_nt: TGCGCCAGCAGCCAAGCCCGACAGGGGCCCTACGAGCAGTACTTC
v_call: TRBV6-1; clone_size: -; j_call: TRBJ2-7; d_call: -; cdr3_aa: CASSEFRDEQYF; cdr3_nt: TGTGCCAGCAGTGAATTCAGGGACGAGCAGTACTTC
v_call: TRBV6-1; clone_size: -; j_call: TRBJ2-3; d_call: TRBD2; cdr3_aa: CASSESLGRGVRTDTQYF; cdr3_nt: TGTGCCAGCAGTGAAAGTCTCGGGCGGGGGGTGAGGACAGATACGCAGTATTTT
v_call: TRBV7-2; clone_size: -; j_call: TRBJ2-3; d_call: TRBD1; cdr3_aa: CASSHRGRTDTQYF; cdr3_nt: TGTGCCAGCAGCCACAGGGGACGGACAGATACGCAGTATTTT
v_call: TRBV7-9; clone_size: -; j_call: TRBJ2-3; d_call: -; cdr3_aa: CASSKASWYGTDTQYF; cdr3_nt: TGTGCCAGCAGCAAAGCTAGCTGGTATGGCACAGATACGCAGTATTTT
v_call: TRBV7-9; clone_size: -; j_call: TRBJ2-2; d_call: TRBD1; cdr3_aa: CASSFDPGTENTGELFF; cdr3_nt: TGTGCCAGCAGCTTCGACCCCGGGACAGAGAACACCGGGGAGCTGTTTTTT
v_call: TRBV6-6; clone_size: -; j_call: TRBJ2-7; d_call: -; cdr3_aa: CASSQGGEYEQYF; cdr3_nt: TGTGCCAGCTCTCAGGGCGGGGAGTACGAGCAGTACTTC
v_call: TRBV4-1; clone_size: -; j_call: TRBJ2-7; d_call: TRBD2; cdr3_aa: CASSHPGTSGPTYEQYF; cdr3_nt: TGCGCCAGCAGCCACCCCGGGACTAGCGGTCCAACCTACGAGCAGTACTTC
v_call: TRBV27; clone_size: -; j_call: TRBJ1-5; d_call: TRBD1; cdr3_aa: CASAPGGGPRYQPQHF; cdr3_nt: TGTGCCAGCGCGCCGGGAGGGGGCCCCCGCTATCAGCCCCAGCATTTT
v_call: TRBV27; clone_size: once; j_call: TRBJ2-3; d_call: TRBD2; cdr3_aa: CASSLVTSGGAHPDTQYF; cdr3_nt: TGTGCCAGCAGTTTGGTGACTAGCGGGGGGGCCCATCCAGATACGCAGTATTTT
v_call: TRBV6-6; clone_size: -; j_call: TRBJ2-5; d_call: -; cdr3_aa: CASSAGGAVVETQYF; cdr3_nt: TGTGCCAGCAGTGCTGGGGGGGCCGTCGTGGAGACCCAGTACTTC
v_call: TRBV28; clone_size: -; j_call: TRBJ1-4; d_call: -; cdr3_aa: CASSLQRQATNEKLFF; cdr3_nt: TGTGCCAGCAGCTTACAACGGCAGGCGACTAATGAAAAACTGTTTTTT
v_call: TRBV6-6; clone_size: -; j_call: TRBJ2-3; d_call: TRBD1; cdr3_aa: CASSYPQGATDTQYF; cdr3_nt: TGTGCCAGCAGTTACCCCCAGGGGGCAACAGATACGCAGTATTTT
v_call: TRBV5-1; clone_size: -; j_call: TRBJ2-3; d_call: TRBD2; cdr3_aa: CASSLGGEGDTQYF; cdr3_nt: TGCGCCAGCAGCTTGGGGGGGGAGGGAGATACGCAGTATTTT
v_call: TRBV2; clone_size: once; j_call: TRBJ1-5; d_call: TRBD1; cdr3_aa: CASREGQGYQPQHF; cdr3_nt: TGTGCCAGCAGAGAGGGACAGGGGTATCAGCCCCAGCATTTT
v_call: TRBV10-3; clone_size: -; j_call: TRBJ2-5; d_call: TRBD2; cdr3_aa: CAIRDSGGDQETQYF; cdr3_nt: TGTGCCATCAGAGATAGCGGGGGGGACCAAGAGACCCAGTACTTC
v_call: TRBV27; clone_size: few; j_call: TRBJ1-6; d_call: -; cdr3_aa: CASSLRGTNSPLHF; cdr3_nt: TGTGCCAGCAGCCTTAGGGGGACCAATTCACCCCTCCACTTT
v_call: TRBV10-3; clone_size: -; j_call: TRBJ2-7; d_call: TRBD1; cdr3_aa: CAIRTGTGPYEQYF; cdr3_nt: TGTGCCATCAGGACCGGGACAGGGCCCTACGAGCAGTACTTC
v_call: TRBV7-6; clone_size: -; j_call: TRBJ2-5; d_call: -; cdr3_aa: CASSLAGHETQYF; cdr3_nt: TGTGCCAGCAGCTTAGCGGGGCACGAGACCCAGTACTTC
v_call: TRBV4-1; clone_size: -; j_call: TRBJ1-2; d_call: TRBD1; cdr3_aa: CASSQVRDRGNYGYTF; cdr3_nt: TGCGCCAGCAGCCAAGTTAGGGACAGGGGGAACTATGGCTACACCTTC
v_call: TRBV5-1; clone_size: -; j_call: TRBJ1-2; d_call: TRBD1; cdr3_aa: CASSTSTGGAYGYTF; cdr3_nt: TGCGCCAGCAGCACCTCGACAGGGGGCGCCTATGGCTACACCTTC